Below are 12 T cell receptor beta chains sequenced from a single sample in a study of radiotherapy plus CTLA-4 blockade in lung cancer. Profiled with immunoSEQ multiplex PCR; TCRdb holds only in-frame clones, not every one. In the table there are about 60,000 clones, over 80% of which are singletons. The sample was peripheral blood, taken from a patient treated with radiotherapy plus ipilimumab. The source of these receptors is a human donor with non-small cell lung cancer who had a partial response to radiotherapy plus ipilimumab.

V and J are TRBV5-4 and TRBJ2-4, with TRBD2 identical over 7 bases. This CDR3 is 15 amino acids long. V shed 4 bases, J shed 0 bases, and the junction held 4 bases outside the gene matches. Per the germline V gene, CDR1 is SGHNT and CDR2 is YYREEE (reference sequence). As DNA, the CDR3 is TGTGCCAGCAGCCTGGGGGGGGTAGCCAAAAACATTCAGTACTTC. This translates into CASSLGGVAKNIQYF.

The gene calls are TRBV6-6 and TRBJ1-5; maybe TRBD1 (6 bases). Germline CDR1 MNHNY, CDR2 SVGAGI (reference sequence). V lost 6 bases and J lost 0, with 12 bases in between. CDR3 size: 15 residues. This chain's CDR3 is CASSGQTNSNQPQHF. The CDR3 bases are TGTGCCAGCAGCGGACAGACTAATAGCAATCAGCCCCAGCATTTT.

The J gene is TRBJ2-1, the V gene TRBV18, with TRBD2 identical over 13 bases. In germline, CDR1 is KGHSH, CDR2 LQKENI. The J segment lost 15 bases and the V segment lost 2 bases, leaving 7 bases of the junction unmatched. The CDR3 contains 14 residues. CDR3 loop: CASSPTGTSGVWFF. The DNA of the CDR3 is TGTGCCAGCTCACCAACCGGGACTAGCGGGGTCTGGTTCTTC.

The DNA for the CDR3 is TGTGCCAGCAGCCTAACCTTCGGGGTGTCCGGGAGGAGCAATCAGCCCCAGCATTTT. Its translation: CASSLTFGVSGRSNQPQHF. V gene TRBV28 combines with J gene TRBJ1-5; D gene uncertain. Germline V gene sequence: CDR1 MDHEN, CDR2 SYDVKM. V lost 6 bases, J lost 1 base, and 25 bases lay in between. The CDR3 length is 19 residues.

V and J are TRBV10-1 and TRBJ2-7, with D possibly being TRBD1 (6 bases). V dropped 0 bases and J dropped 2 bases, with 14 bases sitting between them. Germline V gene data show CDR1 as WNHNN and CDR2 as SYGVQD (reference sequence). The CDR3 is made up of 16 amino acids. The CDR3 loop reads CASSESLRGQTYEQYF. The CDR3 coding sequence is TGCGCCAGCAGTGAGTCTTTGAGAGGACAGACCTACGAGCAGTACTTC.

V is TRBV2 and J is TRBJ1-6; 8 bases are a match to TRBD1. V lost 7 bases, J lost 0 bases, and 5 bases stayed unmatched. This CDR3 has 16 residues. Germline V lookup: CDR1 SNHLY, CDR2 FYNNEI. The CDR3: CASTRDRSSYNSPLHF. Here the CDR3 DNA reads TGTGCCAGCACCCGGGACAGGAGCTCCTATAATTCACCCCTCCACTTT.

The chain joins TRBV5-1 to TRBJ2-7, with 11 bases fitting TRBD1. V lost 4 bases to trimming and J lost 0 bases; unmatched junction nucleotides: 3. The germline gives CDR1 SGHRS, CDR2 YFSETQ. CDR3 length equals 15 residues. The CDR3 DNA reads TGCGCCAGCAGCCGGACAGGGGGCAGCTCCTACGAGCAGTACTTC. Its protein is CASSRTGGSSYEQYF.

The CDR3 region is CASSLVADQPQHF. In DNA, the CDR3 is TGTGCCAGCAGCTTAGTCGCGGATCAGCCCCAGCATTTT. This chain links TRBV7-6 with TRBJ1-5; the D is unclear. The CDR3 is 13 amino acids. Trimming left V 1 base short and J 5 bases short, with 6 bases between. From germline, CDR1 is SGHVS and CDR2 FNYEAQ.

V and J are TRBV28 and TRBJ2-3, with TRBD2 matching 9 bases. The CDR3 consists of 16 residues. The germline V gene encodes CDR1 MDHEN and CDR2 SYDVKM. The trim removed 4 bases at V and 2 bases at J, leaving 7 bases unmatched. DNA of the CDR3: TGTGCCAGCAGTTGGACCTTAGCGGGAGCCACAGATACGCAGTATTTT. Residues: CASSWTLAGATDTQYF. The entire variable domain, with the rest obtained from reference TRBV28 and TRBJ2-3, is as follows: DVKVTQSSRYLVKRTGEKVFLECVQDMDHENMFWYRQDPGLGLRLIYFSYDVKMKEKGDIPEGYSVSREKKERFSLILESASTNQTSMYLCASSWTLAGATDTQYFGPGTRLTVL.

CDR3 DNA: TGTGCCAGCAGCTTAGGGACACTTCAGTTCACAGATACGCAGTATTTT. Its protein product is CASSLGTLQFTDTQYF. The rearrangement joins TRBV11-2 to TRBJ2-3, with D perhaps matching TRBD1 (5 bases). The CDR3 totals 16 residues. V lost 1 base to trimming and J lost 2 bases, with 13 bases between them. Per the germline V gene, CDR1 is SGHAT and CDR2 is FQNNGV.

The rearrangement links TRBV6-5 to TRBJ1-2; a weak D match, TRBD1 (5 bases). With 6 bases removed from V and 2 bases from J, the gap between germline ends came to 10 bases. The CDR3 is 13 residues long. Per germline, CDR1 MNHEY and CDR2 SVGAGI. CDR3 sequence reads: CASRLQANYGYTF. The CDR3, as DNA: TGTGCCAGCAGGTTACAGGCGAACTATGGCTACACCTTC.

This clone has only a few counts. In DNA form, the CDR3 reads TGCAGGGCGGAAGAAGCTTTCTTT. As protein: CRAEEAFF. The chain recombines TRBV20-1 with TRBJ1-1, with no clear D. This CDR3 is 8 amino acids long. CDR1 DFQATT and CDR2 SNEGSKA come from the germline V gene (reference sequence).